The 31 T cell receptor beta chains listed next were all sequenced from one sample in a study of identical twins. TCRdb ran MiXCR on the 5' RACE reads and lists one entry per CDR3 protein. Here the sample spans nearly 200,000 distinct CDR3 sequences, around a sixth being singletons. The sample was also reused in another study, on T cells expressing NK-cell markers.

Sequenced input: CD8+ T cells sorted from blood. Receptors originate from a woman younger than 35 in good health.

This clonotype was recorded a few times. V gene TRBV6-1 combines with J gene TRBJ1-5, with a tentative D call TRBD1 (6 bases). V dropped 3 bases and J dropped 3 bases, with 9 bases sitting between them. The CDR3 extends over 14 amino acids. Germline values: CDR1 MNHNS, CDR2 SASEGT. The chain's CDR3 is CASSEDRVNQPQHF. In nucleotides, the CDR3 is TGTGCCAGCAGTGAGGACAGAGTCAATCAGCCCCAGCATTTT.

About this clonotype itself: One end of the junction does not line up with germline, which may come from a read error. The genes are TRBV20-1 and TRBJ2-3; TRBD2 agrees at 10 bases. This CDR3 is 15 amino acids long. Germline V gene data show CDR1 as DFQATT and CDR2 as SNEGSKA (reference sequence). The CDR3 coding sequence is TGCTGTGCTCCCCTACTAGCGGGGTCGGCAGATACGCAGTATTTT. Residues: CCAPLLAGSADTQYF.

The CDR3 loop is CASSLVIAGPYNEQFF. Written as DNA, the CDR3 is TGTGCCAGCAGCCTGGTAATAGCGGGGCCGTACAATGAGCAGTTCTTC. The J gene is TRBJ2-1, the V gene TRBV7-9; 8 bases agree with TRBD2. Germline values: CDR1 SEHNR, CDR2 FQNEAQ (reference sequence). This CDR3 comprises 16 residues. V lost 5 bases and J lost 4; bases outside the gene matches: 10.

CDR3: CSVFSGRNTGELFF. In DNA, the CDR3 is TGCAGCGTATTCAGTGGGAGAAACACCGGGGAGCTGTTTTTT. The chain uses TRBV29-1 and TRBJ2-2; tentatively, D is TRBD2 (5 bases). Per germline, CDR1 SQVTM and CDR2 ANQGSEA. This CDR3 spans 14 amino acids. Trimming stripped 6 bases from V and 2 bases from J, with 13 bases between.

The gene calls are TRBV5-1 and TRBJ2-7; TRBD1 or TRBD2 may be the D gene (5 bases each). Trimming stripped 3 bases from V and 6 bases from J, with 22 bases between. Germline values: CDR1 SGHRS, CDR2 YFSETQ. The CDR3 consists of 16 residues. The CDR3 DNA reads as TGCGCCAGCAGCTCACCGGATGGGACCGACCCATCCGAGCAGTACTTC. Residues: CASSSPDGTDPSEQYF.

This clonotype showed up just a few times. The V gene is TRBV25-1, the J gene TRBJ2-1; maybe TRBD2 (6 bases). Trimming took off 5 bases at V and 6 bases at J, with 14 bases between the two ends. This CDR3 is 14 amino acids long. Per the germline V gene, CDR1 is MGHDK and CDR2 is SYGVNS. The CDR3 coding sequence is TGTGCCAGCAGTAAGGAGGGGTTTGGCAATGAGCAGTTCTTC. Its translation is CASSKEGFGNEQFF. Full variable domain (outside the CDR3, taken from reference TRBV25-1 and TRBJ2-1): EADIYQTPRYLVIGTGKKITLECSQTMGHDKMYWYQQDPGMELHLIHYSYGVNSTEKGDLSSESTVSRIRTEHFPLTLESARPSHTSQYLCASSKEGFGNEQFFGPGTRLTVL.

The table lists this clonotype with a few counts. The genes are TRBV12-3 or TRBV12-4 and TRBJ2-3; 7 bases fit TRBD2. Trimming removed 6 bases from V and 2 bases from J; junction bases left unmatched: 11. This CDR3 region has 16 residues. Here the CDR3 DNA reads TGTGCCAGCAGCGCCTCCCTAGCGGTATTCACAGATACGCAGTATTTT. The encoded protein is CASSASLAVFTDTQYF.

This clonotype was recorded a few times. V and J are TRBV9 and TRBJ2-7; D uncertain. Germline CDR1 and CDR2: SGDLS and YYNGEE. The CDR3 contains 14 residues. The V and J ends lost 4 bases and 2 bases respectively, with 13 bases between them. The CDR3: CASSPRTVTYEQYF. In DNA, the CDR3 is TGTGCCAGCAGCCCCCGGACGGTGACCTACGAGCAGTACTTC.

The gene calls are TRBV6-5 and TRBJ2-3, with D hard to call. Germline CDR1 and CDR2: MNHEY and SVGAGI. Trimming left V 2 bases short and J 2 bases short, with 5 bases between. This CDR3 has 13 residues. In DNA, the CDR3 is TGTGCCAGCAGTTACCTCTACACAGATACGCAGTATTTT. Protein sequence: CASSYLYTDTQYF.

This clonotype was observed a few times. The chain joins TRBV9 to TRBJ2-2; 7 bases line up with TRBD2. The CDR3 loop spans 16 amino acids. V lost 3 bases and J lost 4; bases outside the gene matches: 9. Germline CDR1 reads SGDLS; CDR2 reads YYNGEE. This chain's CDR3 is CASSGPPGRGTGELFF. In DNA form, the CDR3 reads TGTGCCAGCAGCGGGCCCCCAGGGAGGGGCACCGGGGAGCTGTTTTTT.

This clonotype turned up a few times. The V gene is TRBV29-1, the J gene TRBJ1-2, with TRBD1 matching over 8 bases. The V gene's germline CDR1 is SQVTM and CDR2 ANQGSEA. Germline trimming cut 3 bases from V and 4 bases from J; bases unmatched to any gene: 13. This CDR3 has 16 residues. CDR3 bases: TGCAGCGTTGATACGGCGGCAGGGGGCGATTTCTATGGCTACACCTTC. It encodes CSVDTAAGGDFYGYTF.

This clonotype was seen more than once but under ten times. The genes are TRBV3-1 and TRBJ2-5; maybe TRBD1 (6 bases). From germline, CDR1 is LGHDT and CDR2 YNNKEL (reference sequence). This CDR3 is 20 amino acids long. V lost 4 bases, J lost 3 bases, and 30 bases lay in between. The CDR3 nucleotides read TGTGCCAGCAGCCCCTGGGCAGCGGCCTGGGACACCACGTTTGAAGAGACCCAGTACTTC. Translation: CASSPWAAAWDTTFEETQYF.

This clonotype was seen repeatedly, ten times or more. CDR3 sequence (DNA): TGTGCCAGCAGCCCCGGGACAGGGACTGAAGCTTTCTTT. It translates to CASSPGTGTEAFF. The chain carries TRBV5-6 and TRBJ1-1; 9 nucleotides line up with TRBD1. The CDR3 has 13 residues. V shed 4 bases, J shed 5 bases, and the junction held 3 bases outside the gene matches. Germline CDR1 is SGHDT and CDR2 is YYEEEE.

The table lists this clonotype with many counts. The chain is built from TRBV5-1 and TRBJ2-1; D may be TRBD1 or TRBD2 (6 bases each). CDR3 length equals 16 residues. V lost 4 bases to trimming and J lost 4 bases, with 18 bases between them. Germline V gene sequence: CDR1 SGHRS, CDR2 YFSETQ. The CDR3 loop is CASSPQGSGGYNEQFF. CDR3 sequence (DNA): TGCGCCAGCAGCCCGCAGGGGAGCGGAGGGTACAATGAGCAGTTCTTC.

This chain connects TRBV10-3 to TRBJ2-1; 7 bases are a match to TRBD2. CDR3 size: 13 residues. With V trimmed by 7 bases and J by 4 bases, 4 bases remained unmatched. Germline CDR1 is ENHRY and CDR2 is SYGVKD. The CDR3 reads CAIMGGSYNEQFF. The CDR3 DNA is TGTGCCATCATGGGCGGGAGTTACAATGAGCAGTTCTTC.

The chain joins TRBV10-3 to TRBJ1-5, with D hard to call. Germline assignment: CDR1 ENHRY and CDR2 SYGVKD. The CDR3 consists of 14 residues. Trimming pared 0 bases from V and 3 bases from J, leaving 6 bases between. The CDR3 DNA is TGTGCCATCAGTGAGTCTAGGGACAATCAGCCCCAGCATTTT. It codes for CAISESRDNQPQHF.

The genes are TRBV20-1 and TRBJ2-1, with TRBD2 matching over 13 bases. The V gene's germline CDR1 is DFQATT and CDR2 SNEGSKA (reference sequence). This CDR3 comprises 16 residues. Losses at the gene ends were 3 bases for V and 4 bases for J; bases not matched to a gene: 6. The CDR3 nucleotides are TGCAGTGCTAGGGGGGGACTAGCGGGAAGTTACAATGAGCAGTTCTTC. Translated, it gives CSARGGLAGSYNEQFF.

The chain links TRBV7-9 to TRBJ2-2; D unresolved. The germline V and J ends were trimmed by 5 bases and 14 bases, with 15 bases remaining between them. Looked up from germline, CDR1 is SEHNR and CDR2 is FQNEAQ (reference sequence). The CDR3 covers 12 residues. CDR3 DNA sequence: TGTGCCAGCAGCCCCTCCCCCTTGGGTCTGTTTTTT. Protein sequence: CASSPSPLGLFF.

The rearrangement links TRBV27 to TRBJ2-7; 7 nucleotides align to TRBD1. The CDR3 totals 12 residues. Germline assignment: CDR1 MNHEY and CDR2 SMNVEV (reference sequence). V lost 9 bases to trimming and J lost 6 bases; unmatched junction nucleotides: 8. The CDR3 sequence: CASRGQSFEQYF. The CDR3 region has the DNA TGTGCCAGTAGGGGACAGTCTTTCGAGCAGTACTTC.

J is TRBJ1-6 and V is TRBV7-9; the D gene is possibly TRBD1 (5 bases). Germline V lookup: CDR1 SEHNR, CDR2 FQNEAQ (reference sequence). This CDR3 has 17 residues. Trimming took 5 bases from V and 5 from J, leaving 19 bases between them. The CDR3 DNA sequence: TGTGCCAGCAGCGACCCGGGCGGGACGGATAATAATTCACCCCTCCACTTT. This translates into CASSDPGGTDNNSPLHF.

This clonotype was counted between two and nine times. The rearrangement links TRBV12-5 to TRBJ2-7; D perhaps matches TRBD1 (6 bases). This CDR3 is 15 amino acids long. The V gene lost 5 bases and the J gene lost 5 bases, with 19 bases spanning the gap. CDR1 and CDR2 from the germline V gene are LGHNT and FRNRAP. CDR3 bases: TGTGCTAGTGGTATCACAGGGTGGATCAGGGACGAGCAGTACTTC. It is translated as CASGITGWIRDEQYF.

This clonotype was observed a few times. The gene calls are TRBV12-3 or TRBV12-4 and TRBJ2-3, with D uncertain. The CDR3 runs to 14 residues. Trimming pared 1 base from V and 2 bases from J, leaving 7 bases between. CDR3 loop: CASSLGGYTDTQYF. The DNA for the CDR3 is TGTGCCAGCAGTTTAGGGGGATACACAGATACGCAGTATTTT.

This clonotype has only a few counts. The chain carries TRBV6-1 and TRBJ2-7, with D possibly being TRBD1 or TRBD2 (5 bases each). The length of the CDR3 is 14 residues. Germline CDR1 MNHNS, CDR2 SASEGT. The V and J ends lost 10 bases and 4 bases respectively, with 20 bases between them. The CDR3 coding sequence is TGTGCCACCGCCTCGGGGCTACAGCTATACGAGCAGTACTTC. This translates into CATASGLQLYEQYF.

The rearrangement links TRBV29-1 to TRBJ1-2, with D hard to call. This CDR3 contains 13 residues. Per the germline V gene, CDR1 is SQVTM and CDR2 is ANQGSEA. V was pared by 7 bases and J by 4 bases, with 16 bases between. DNA of the CDR3: TGCAGCGCCGCCGATATTCGGGCCTATGGCTACACCTTC. Its translation is CSAADIRAYGYTF.

The CDR3 region is CASSPGTVDLEEQFF. The CDR3, as DNA: TGCGCCAGCAGCCCGGGGACTGTCGACCTAGAGGAGCAGTTCTTC. The chain combines TRBV4-1 with TRBJ2-1, with D perhaps matching TRBD2 (6 bases). Germline CDR1 and CDR2: MGHRA and YSYEKL. V lost 4 bases and J 10 bases, leaving 20 bases between the germline ends. This CDR3 has 15 residues.

This sequence joins TRBV4-2 and TRBJ2-3; the D call may be TRBD1 or TRBD2 (7 bases each). V dropped 1 base and J dropped 4 bases, with 12 bases sitting between them. The germline gives CDR1 LGHNA, CDR2 YNFKEQ. This CDR3 spans 15 amino acids. CDR3 protein: CASSQGEGAADTQYF. The CDR3 DNA follows: TGTGCCAGCAGCCAAGGGGAGGGGGCTGCAGATACGCAGTATTTT.

The count of this clonotype is one. The rearrangement joins TRBV10-1 to TRBJ2-7; the D gene could be TRBD1 or TRBD2 (5 bases each). Germline V lookup: CDR1 WNHNN, CDR2 SYGVQD (reference sequence). CDR3 size: 13 residues. The V end lost 5 bases, the J end lost 9 bases, and 17 bases lay between the germline ends. The CDR3 spells CASSNGGTGVQYF. CDR3 nucleotide sequence: TGCGCCAGCAGTAATGGTGGGACGGGTGTGCAGTACTTC.

The V and J genes are TRBV11-2 and TRBJ2-5; D unclear. With 3 bases removed from V and 4 bases from J, the gap between germline ends came to 9 bases. Germline V gives CDR1 SGHAT, CDR2 FQNNGV. The CDR3 is made up of 13 amino acids. CDR3 in amino acids: CASSFGWSETQYF. The CDR3 bases are TGTGCCAGCAGCTTTGGCTGGTCAGAGACCCAGTACTTC.

This chain connects TRBV25-1 to TRBJ2-1, with D perhaps being TRBD1 or TRBD2 (5 bases each). Germline assignment: CDR1 MGHDK and CDR2 SYGVNS. The length of the CDR3 is 13 residues. V lost 4 bases and J lost 7, with 11 bases in between. Written as DNA, the CDR3 is TGTGCCAGCAGTGGGGACCGCGGTAATGAGCAGTTCTTC. It encodes CASSGDRGNEQFF.

This clonotype was seen many times. V is TRBV7-3 and J is TRBJ2-3; D perhaps matches TRBD2 (6 bases). This CDR3 spans 15 amino acids. Per germline, CDR1 SGHTA and CDR2 FQGTGA. Trimming took off 3 bases at V and 6 bases at J, with 16 bases between the two ends. CDR3 sequence reads: CASSFTAGSMDTQYF. DNA of the CDR3: TGTGCCAGCAGCTTCACCGCGGGGTCTATGGATACGCAGTATTTT.

This clonotype was detected only a few times. This chain connects TRBV7-2 to TRBJ2-7; D not certain. The CDR3 contains 15 residues. Germline-derived CDR1 and CDR2 are SGHTA and FQGNSA. The V gene lost 0 bases and the J gene lost 0 bases, with 9 bases spanning the gap. Written as DNA, the CDR3 is TGTGCCAGCAGCTTAGCGGAGCCGAGCTCCTACGAGCAGTACTTC. Its translation is CASSLAEPSSYEQYF.